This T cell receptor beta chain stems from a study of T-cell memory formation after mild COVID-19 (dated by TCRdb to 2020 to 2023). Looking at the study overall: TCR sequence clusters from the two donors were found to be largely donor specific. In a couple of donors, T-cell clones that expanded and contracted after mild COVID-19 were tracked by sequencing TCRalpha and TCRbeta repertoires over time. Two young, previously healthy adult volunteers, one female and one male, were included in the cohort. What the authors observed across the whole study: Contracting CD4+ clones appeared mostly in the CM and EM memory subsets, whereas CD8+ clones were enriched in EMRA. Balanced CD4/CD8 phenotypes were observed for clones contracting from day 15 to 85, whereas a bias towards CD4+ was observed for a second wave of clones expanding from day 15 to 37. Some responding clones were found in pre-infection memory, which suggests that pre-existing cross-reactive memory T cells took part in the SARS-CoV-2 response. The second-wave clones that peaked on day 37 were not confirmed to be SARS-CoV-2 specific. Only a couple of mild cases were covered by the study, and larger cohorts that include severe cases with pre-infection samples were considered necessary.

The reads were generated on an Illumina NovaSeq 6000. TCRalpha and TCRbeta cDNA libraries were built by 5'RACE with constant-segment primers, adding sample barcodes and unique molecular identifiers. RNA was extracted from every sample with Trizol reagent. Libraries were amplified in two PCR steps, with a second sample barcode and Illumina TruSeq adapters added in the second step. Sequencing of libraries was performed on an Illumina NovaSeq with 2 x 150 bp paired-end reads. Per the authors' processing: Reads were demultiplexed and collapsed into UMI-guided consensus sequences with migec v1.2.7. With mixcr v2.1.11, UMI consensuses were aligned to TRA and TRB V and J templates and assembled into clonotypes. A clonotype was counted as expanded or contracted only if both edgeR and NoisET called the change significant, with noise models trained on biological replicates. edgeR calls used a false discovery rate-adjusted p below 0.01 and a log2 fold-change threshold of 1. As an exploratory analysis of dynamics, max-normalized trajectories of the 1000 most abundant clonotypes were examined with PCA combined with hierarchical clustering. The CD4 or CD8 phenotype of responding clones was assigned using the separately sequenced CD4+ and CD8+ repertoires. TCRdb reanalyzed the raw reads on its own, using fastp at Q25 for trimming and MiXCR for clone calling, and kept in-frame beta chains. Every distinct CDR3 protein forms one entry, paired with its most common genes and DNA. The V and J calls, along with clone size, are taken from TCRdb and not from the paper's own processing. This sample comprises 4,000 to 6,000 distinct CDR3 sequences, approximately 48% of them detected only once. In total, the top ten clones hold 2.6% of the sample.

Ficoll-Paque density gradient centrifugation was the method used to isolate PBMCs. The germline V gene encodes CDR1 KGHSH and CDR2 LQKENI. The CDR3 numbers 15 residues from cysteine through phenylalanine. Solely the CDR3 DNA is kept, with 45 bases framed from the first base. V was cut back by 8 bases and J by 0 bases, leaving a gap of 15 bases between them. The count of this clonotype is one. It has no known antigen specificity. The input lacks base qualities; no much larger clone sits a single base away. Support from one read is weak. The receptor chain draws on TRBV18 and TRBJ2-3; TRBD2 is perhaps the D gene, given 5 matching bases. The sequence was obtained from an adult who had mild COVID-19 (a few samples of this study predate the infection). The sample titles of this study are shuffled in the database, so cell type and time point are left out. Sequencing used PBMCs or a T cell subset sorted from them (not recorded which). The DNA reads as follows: TGTGCCAGCACCCTCACGGGGTCTAGCACAGATACGCAGTATTTT. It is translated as CASTLTGSSTDTQYF.